Listed below are T cell receptor beta chains from one sample, sequenced in a study of naive and memory T cell subsets. One entry per CDR3 protein results from TCRdb running MiXCR on the UMI-ligation and nested PCR reads. The table records approximately 82,000 distinct CDR3 sequences, about 6.5% of them present only once. Sequencing was performed on central memory CD4+ T cells from blood. The receptors come from a human donor in good health. Each CDR3 is given without its conserved first and last residue.

TRBJ1-1 | TRBV20-1 | SAVRGRGNTEAF
TRBJ1-4 | TRBV4-2 | ASSQPTNEKLF
TRBJ2-3 | TRBV29-1 | RVEGTSSDTQY
TRBJ1-1 | TRBV24-1 | ATSGTGKGFTEAF
TRBJ1-5 | TRBV2 | ASSGPPRDQPQH
TRBJ2-6 | TRBV14 | ASSQERISGANVLT
TRBJ2-7 | TRBV7-9 | ASRGTSGSYEQY
TRBJ2-2 | TRBV20-1 | SARIGSGGTGELF
TRBJ2-4 | TRBV10-3 | AISNGTSGRGNIQY
TRBJ2-2 | TRBV7-2 | ASSPRAGDTGELF
TRBJ2-7 | TRBV30 | AWSHPGGSVQY
TRBJ1-2 | TRBV6-6 | ASNGNYGYT
TRBJ2-1 | TRBV27 | ASSSKARGDRYEQF
TRBJ2-5 | TRBV7-9 | ASSSTSGNQETQY
TRBJ2-1 | TRBV30 | ACKTGSGRLNEQF
TRBJ2-1 | TRBV6-4 | ASSDSRSGTQF
TRBJ2-7 | TRBV5-1 | ASSLAGLKEQY
TRBJ1-1 | TRBV7-9 | ASNLTQGVEGTEAF
TRBJ1-1 | TRBV7-3 | ASSFRPEAF
TRBJ1-4 | TRBV7-2 | ASSLVGLREKLF